The rows below give T cell receptor beta chains drawn from one sample of a study of T cell responses to AZD1222 COVID-19 vaccine. Clones were read by immunoSEQ multiplex PCR, and TCRdb kept only the in-frame ones, dropping some. This table holds over 100,000 clones, about 86% found once. Sequenced material: peripheral blood, taken on day 0 of AZD1222 vaccination. The receptors here all came from an adult in good health. The CDR3 runs from the conserved cysteine through the conserved F or W. D genes are given only for firm matches. The size field is filled for only some rows; it gives once, few, many or a size class.

v_gene: TRBV7-2; d_gene: TRBD2; j_gene: TRBJ2-1; abundance: -; CDR3nt: TGTGCCAGCAGACTAGCGGGGGGCCGAGATAATGAGCAGTTCTTC; CDR3aa: CASRLAGGRDNEQFF
v_gene: TRBV9; d_gene: TRBD1; j_gene: TRBJ1-2; abundance: -; CDR3nt: TGTGCCAGCAGCGTAAGACAGGGGGGTGGCTACACCTTC; CDR3aa: CASSVRQGGGYTF
v_gene: TRBV11-2; d_gene: -; j_gene: TRBJ2-5; abundance: -; CDR3nt: TGTGCCAGCAGCTTAGGAGACAAGACCCAGTACTTC; CDR3aa: CASSLGDKTQYF
v_gene: TRBV12-2; d_gene: -; j_gene: TRBJ2-1; abundance: few; CDR3nt: TGTGCAAGTCGCTTAGATTTGGGGCTTTCCTACAATGAGCAGTTCTTC; CDR3aa: CASRLDLGLSYNEQFF
v_gene: TRBV6-2/TRBV6-3; d_gene: -; j_gene: TRBJ2-1; abundance: -; CDR3nt: TGTGCCAGCAGTTACAGACGGACAGTACCTGGGACCTACAATGAGCAGTTCTTC; CDR3aa: CASSYRRTVPGTYNEQFF
v_gene: TRBV28; d_gene: -; j_gene: TRBJ2-7; abundance: few; CDR3nt: TGTGCCAGCAGCACCGTGGGGGCCACCTACGAGCAGTACTTC; CDR3aa: CASSTVGATYEQYF
v_gene: TRBV15; d_gene: -; j_gene: TRBJ1-1; abundance: -; CDR3nt: TGTGCCACCAGCAGAGACCATACCGGGTACACTGAAGCTTTCTTT; CDR3aa: CATSRDHTGYTEAFF
v_gene: TRBV28; d_gene: -; j_gene: TRBJ2-3; abundance: -; CDR3nt: TGTGCCAGCCTTGAGACCTCGGGCACAGATACGCAGTATTTT; CDR3aa: CASLETSGTDTQYF
v_gene: TRBV2; d_gene: -; j_gene: TRBJ1-2; abundance: -; CDR3nt: TGTGCCAGCAGTGAAGATTCAGGGACCTATGGCTACACCTTC; CDR3aa: CASSEDSGTYGYTF
v_gene: TRBV29-1; d_gene: TRBD1; j_gene: TRBJ1-2; abundance: -; CDR3nt: TGCAGCGTGGAGATAACAGGGGGAAGGGGCTATGGCTACACCTTC; CDR3aa: CSVEITGGRGYGYTF
v_gene: TRBV10-3; d_gene: -; j_gene: TRBJ2-5; abundance: -; CDR3nt: TGTGCCATCAGTAGTACGGGTCTCTCTTTTGGTGAGACCCAGTACTTC; CDR3aa: CAISSTGLSFGETQYF
v_gene: TRBV7-2; d_gene: -; j_gene: TRBJ2-3; abundance: -; CDR3nt: TGTGCCAGCAGCCCCGGCCCGGGAAGCACAGATACGCAGTATTTT; CDR3aa: CASSPGPGSTDTQYF
v_gene: TRBV5-1; d_gene: -; j_gene: TRBJ2-2; abundance: many; CDR3nt: TGCGCCAGCAGCTTGGTTTCCGGGACGAACACCGGGGAGCTGTTTTTT; CDR3aa: CASSLVSGTNTGELFF
v_gene: TRBV11-2; d_gene: -; j_gene: TRBJ1-3; abundance: -; CDR3nt: TGTGCCAGCAGCCCCAACAGGGAGAACACCATATATTTT; CDR3aa: CASSPNRENTIYF